The next 32 T cell receptor beta chains were all read from a single sample in a study of blood T cells in healthy people across ages. A second PCR of 7 to 11 cycles used a sample-barcoded 5' primer and a J-beta primer mix. MiXCR, run by TCRdb on the 5' RACE reads, gives a single entry per CDR3 protein. The profile shows roughly 800,000 distinct CDR3 sequences, 25% of them singletons. The sample was also linked to a second study, of T cells of mothers and their children.

The material sequenced was blood. The source is a boy between 10 and 17 years old in good health.

This clonotype was detected a few times. The genes are TRBV20-1 and TRBJ2-1; TRBD2 aligns across 13 bases. The CDR3 spans 15 residues. V lost 6 bases and J lost 4; bases outside the gene matches: 6. Per germline, CDR1 DFQATT and CDR2 SNEGSKA (reference sequence). CDR3 nucleotide sequence: TGCAGTGCCCCGTGGGGACTAGCGGGGTACAATGAGCAGTTCTTC. This gives the protein CSAPWGLAGYNEQFF.

This chain links TRBV6-6 with TRBJ2-3, with unresolved D. There are 12 residues in the CDR3. V lost 2 bases, J lost 6 bases, and 6 bases lay in between. Per the germline V gene, CDR1 is MNHNY and CDR2 is SVGAGI (reference sequence). CDR3 sequence (DNA): TGTGCCAGCAGTTACGGTCAGGATACGCAGTATTTT. This sequence encodes CASSYGQDTQYF.

The chain recombines TRBV6-6 with TRBJ2-3, with 7 bases lining up with TRBD2. The length of the CDR3 is 16 residues. Germline V CDR1 and CDR2: MNHNY, SVGAGI (reference sequence). V lost 5 bases and J lost 3; bases outside the gene matches: 11. The CDR3, as DNA: TGTGCCAGCAGTGCCTTACTAGCGCTGGAGACAGATACGCAGTATTTT. It yields the protein CASSALLALETDTQYF.

The chain has TRBV20-1 and TRBJ2-3; no clear D. Germline CDR1 reads DFQATT; CDR2 reads SNEGSKA (reference sequence). The V and J ends lost 2 bases and 0 bases respectively, with 12 bases between them. This CDR3 comprises 15 residues. In DNA form, the CDR3 reads TGCAGTGCTAGACGGTTTAGAGTTAGCACAGATACGCAGTATTTT. It translates to CSARRFRVSTDTQYF.

A few counts support this clonotype. The chain combines TRBV29-1 with TRBJ1-2; D uncertain. The germline V gene has CDR1 SQVTM and CDR2 ANQGSEA. The CDR3 runs to 13 residues. Deletions cut 7 bases from V and 1 base from J, with 13 bases between. CDR3 sequence (DNA): TGCAGCGCCGGGCCCCTACTTAACTATGGCTACACCTTC. Residues: CSAGPLLNYGYTF. Drawing the rest from reference TRBV29-1 and TRBJ1-2, the complete variable domain is SAVISQKPSRDICQRGTSLTIQCQVDSQVTMMFWYRQQPGQSLTLIATANQGSEATYESGFVIDKFPISRPNLTFSTLTVSNMSPEDSSIYLCSAGPLLNYGYTFGSGTRLTVV.

This clonotype showed up many times. The chain recombines TRBV6-2 or TRBV6-3 with TRBJ1-2, with TRBD1 matching over 11 bases. V trimming: 5 bases; J trimming: 2 bases; junction bases outside the gene matches: 7. The V gene's germline CDR1 is MNHEY and CDR2 SVGEGT. This CDR3 spans 16 amino acids. The CDR3 loop is CASSGQGAERNYGYTF. CDR3 sequence (DNA): TGTGCCAGCAGTGGACAGGGGGCTGAACGCAACTATGGCTACACCTTC.

This clonotype has more than one count but fewer than ten. V usage is TRBV7-9 and J usage is TRBJ2-4, with TRBD1 matching over 10 bases. With V trimmed by 5 bases and J by 8 bases, 12 bases remained unmatched. Germline V CDR1 and CDR2: SEHNR, FQNEAQ (reference sequence). The CDR3 runs 16 residues. This CDR3 reads CASSRPWTGGEDIQYF. The CDR3 DNA reads as TGTGCCAGCAGCCGACCCTGGACAGGGGGTGAGGACATTCAGTACTTC.

The V gene is TRBV28, the J gene TRBJ2-2; unclear D gene. Germline loops: CDR1 MDHEN, CDR2 SYDVKM. V gave up 10 bases and J gave up 1 base, with 7 bases separating them. The CDR3 is 12 residues long. The CDR3 loop reads CANGRNTGELFF. For the CDR3, the DNA is TGTGCCAATGGGCGGAACACCGGGGAGCTGTTTTTT.

The table lists this clonotype with a few counts. The V gene is TRBV4-1, the J gene TRBJ2-5, with D tentatively TRBD1 (5 bases). Germline assignment: CDR1 MGHRA and CDR2 YSYEKL. This CDR3 comprises 15 residues. Between the trimmed V and J ends, which lost 0 bases and 2 bases, there was a span of 10 bases. CDR3 in DNA: TGCGCCAGCAGCCAAGAAGACAGACAACAAGAGACCCAGTACTTC. Translation gives CASSQEDRQQETQYF.

The chain recombines TRBV7-2 with TRBJ2-5, with 10 bases aligning to TRBD2. V shed 5 bases and J 6 bases; nucleotides not matched to a gene: 21. CDR3 length: 19 amino acids. Germline V gene lookup returns CDR1 SGHTA and CDR2 FQGNSA. In nucleotides, the CDR3 is TGTGCCAGCAGCCTACGCCCGTCTGAGCGGGGGGGCGGCCGAAAGACCCAGTACTTC. Translating gives CASSLRPSERGGGRKTQYF.

This clonotype appeared many times. Here the CDR3 reads CASSTGGGWNEQFF. The DNA of the CDR3 is TGTGCCAGCAGTACCGGGGGAGGATGGAATGAGCAGTTCTTC. The V and J genes are TRBV27 and TRBJ2-1, with D perhaps matching TRBD2 (6 bases). CDR1 and CDR2 from the germline V gene are MNHEY and SMNVEV (reference sequence). The CDR3 runs 14 residues. V lost 5 bases and J lost 7, with 15 bases in between.

This chain uses TRBV6-8 with TRBJ2-5, with 8 positions matching TRBD1. The J call may be incorrect, as the DNA end agrees better with TRBJ2-7. This CDR3 spans 16 amino acids. Looked up from germline, CDR1 is MNHGY and CDR2 is SAAAGT. DNA of the CDR3: TGTGCCAGCAGTTACTCGAGGGGACAGGCTTACTACGAGCAGTACTTC. Its translation: CASSYSRGQAYYEQYF.

Worth noting for this clonotype: At one end the junction does not follow the germline gene, possibly because of a read error. This chain uses TRBV7-7 with TRBJ2-5; TRBD2 matches at 9 bases. CDR3 length equals 17 residues. Germline lookup yields CDR1 SSHAT and CDR2 FNYEAQ (reference sequence). The CDR3 loop reads CASSRGASGRRQETQYF. The DNA for the CDR3 is TGTGCTAGCAGCCGGGGGGCCAGCGGGAGGAGGCAAGAGACCCAGTACTTC.

This clonotype was seen a handful of times. The rearrangement uses TRBV3-1 and TRBJ1-1; no firm D call. The CDR3 loop spans 13 amino acids. Germline CDR1 reads LGHDT; CDR2 reads YNNKEL (reference sequence). The V and J ends lost 7 bases and 1 base respectively, with 10 bases between them. CDR3 in DNA: TGTGCCAGCATGGGTCAGAAGAACACTGAAGCTTTCTTT. Protein sequence: CASMGQKNTEAFF.

The chain employs TRBV29-1 and TRBJ2-1, with D unclear. CDR3 size: 13 residues. V shed 1 base and J shed 4 bases, with 8 bases lying between them. Germline CDR1 and CDR2: SQVTM and ANQGSEA. The CDR3 DNA reads as TGCAGCGTTGAAGGCAGAAGATACAATGAGCAGTTCTTC. Its protein product is CSVEGRRYNEQFF.

The chain joins TRBV9 to TRBJ2-7; 7 nucleotides match TRBD1. V shed 0 bases and J 3 bases; nucleotides not matched to a gene: 6. The germline CDR1 and CDR2 sequences are SGDLS and YYNGEE. The CDR3 is 15 amino acids. The DNA of the CDR3 is TGTGCCAGCAGCGTAGCCCCGACAGGGAACTACGAGCAGTACTTC. This translates into CASSVAPTGNYEQYF.

The chain recombines TRBV29-1 with TRBJ2-5, with 11 bases matching TRBD2. The tail of the sequence fits TRBJ2-1 better, so the J call may be wrong. The CDR3 sequence is 13 residues long. CDR1 is SQVTM and CDR2 is ANQGSEA in the germline V gene. This chain's CDR3 is CSVQGLADNEQFF. For the CDR3, the DNA is TGCAGCGTTCAGGGACTAGCGGACAATGAGCAGTTCTTC.

The chain combines TRBV20-1 with TRBJ2-1; 11 bases are a match to TRBD2. The CDR3 is 17 amino acids. The germline CDR1 and CDR2 sequences are DFQATT and SNEGSKA (reference sequence). Trimming cost V 3 bases and J 1 base; bases outside gene matches: 8. CDR3 DNA: TGCAGTGCTAGCTTAGCGGGGGGGCGTAGTTCCTACAATGAGCAGTTCTTC. Protein product: CSASLAGGRSSYNEQFF.

The chain uses TRBV4-1 and TRBJ2-1; 10 bases match TRBD2. CDR3 length equals 16 residues. Germline V lookup: CDR1 MGHRA, CDR2 YSYEKL. V trimming: 5 bases; J trimming: 4 bases; junction bases outside the gene matches: 8. This CDR3 reads CASSAYTSGDYNEQFF. CDR3 DNA: TGCGCCAGCAGCGCTTACACTAGCGGGGATTACAATGAGCAGTTCTTC.

There are a few counts of this clonotype. The V call is TRBV7-6, the J call TRBJ2-5; D is perhaps TRBD1 (5 bases). From germline, CDR1 is SGHVS and CDR2 FNYEAQ. This CDR3 has 20 amino acids. V was clipped by 5 bases and J by 2 bases, with 30 bases between them. CDR3 in amino acids: CASSGAAVGPVGHKQETQYF. The CDR3 DNA follows: TGTGCCAGCAGCGGGGCCGCGGTTGGGCCGGTCGGCCACAAGCAAGAGACCCAGTACTTC.

This chain joins TRBV4-3 and TRBJ1-4, with 9 bases matching TRBD1. Per germline, CDR1 LGHNA and CDR2 YSLEER. V was clipped by 4 bases and J by 14 bases; unmatched bases: 11. The CDR3 loop spans 14 amino acids. The CDR3 loop is CASSLRTGVAPLFF. For the CDR3, the DNA is TGCGCCAGCAGCCTGAGGACAGGGGTGGCTCCGCTGTTTTTT.

This clonotype was found many times. V and J are TRBV28 and TRBJ2-7, with 11 bases fitting TRBD2. Unmatched junction bases numbered 4, after V lost 6 bases and J lost 0 bases. From germline, CDR1 is MDHEN and CDR2 SYDVKM. This CDR3 spans 15 amino acids. Here the CDR3 DNA reads TGTGCCAGCAGCTTGGGGACTAGCGGCTCCTACGAGCAGTACTTC. Amino acid sequence: CASSLGTSGSYEQYF.

The V and J genes are TRBV6-2 or TRBV6-3 and TRBJ1-4; 7 bases are shared with TRBD1. The V segment lost 2 bases and the J segment 0 bases; nucleotides outside the gene matches: 15. From germline, CDR1 is MNHEY and CDR2 SVGEGT. This CDR3 is built from 20 residues. CDR3 DNA: TGTGCCAGCAGTTACATCCCCGGGACAGCAAGAATCGCAACTAATGAAAAACTGTTTTTT. Protein product: CASSYIPGTARIATNEKLFF.

This clonotype came up many times. This sequence joins TRBV12-3 or TRBV12-4 and TRBJ1-2, with a weak D call TRBD1 (6 bases). The V gene lost 6 bases and the J gene lost 6 bases, with 11 bases spanning the gap. The CDR3 is made up of 12 amino acids. The CDR3 DNA follows: TGTGCCAGCAGACCCGCAGGGGATGGCTACACCTTC. Protein product: CASRPAGDGYTF.

There are a few counts of this clonotype. The chain combines TRBV5-1 with TRBJ2-5; 8 bases line up with TRBD1. The CDR3 is 14 residues long. V lost 4 bases, J lost 3 bases, and 5 bases stayed unmatched. The germline CDR1 and CDR2 sequences are SGHRS and YFSETQ. For the CDR3, the DNA is TGCGCCAGCAGCGGACCGACAGGGGAAGAGACCCAGTACTTC. This sequence encodes CASSGPTGEETQYF.

This sequence joins TRBV29-1 and TRBJ2-7; the match to TRBD1 covers 8 bases. The CDR3 spans 16 residues. V dropped 1 base and J dropped 0; count of bases not matched to a gene: 8. Germline V gene lookup returns CDR1 SQVTM and CDR2 ANQGSEA. In DNA, the CDR3 is TGCAGCGTTGAAGTAATTGGGACAGGCGTCTCCTACGAGCAGTACTTC. Translation: CSVEVIGTGVSYEQYF.

The chain carries TRBV21-1 and TRBJ1-4. TRBV21-1 is described as a pseudogene. This CDR3 spans 15 amino acids. As DNA, the CDR3 is TGTGCCAGCAGCAATGGTTTCAGGATAAATGAAAAACTGTTTTTT. Translated: CASSNGFRINEKLFF.

J is TRBJ2-5 and V is TRBV2; D unclear. The ends were cut back, 7 bases at V and 5 bases at J, with 11 bases in the middle. CDR1 is SNHLY, CDR2 FYNNEI, per germline. This CDR3 comprises 12 residues. CDR3: CASMWLSETQYF. As DNA, the CDR3 is TGTGCCAGCATGTGGCTTTCGGAGACCCAGTACTTC.

This clonotype was detected a few times. This chain joins TRBV20-1 and TRBJ1-5; 7 nucleotides agree with TRBD1. Trimming at V came to 0 bases and at J to 2 bases, leaving 4 bases not matched to a gene. Germline V CDR1 and CDR2: DFQATT, SNEGSKA (reference sequence). This CDR3 comprises 15 residues. The CDR3 here is CSARDYRGGNQPQHF. The CDR3 DNA reads TGCAGTGCTAGAGATTACAGGGGAGGCAATCAGCCCCAGCATTTT.

J is TRBJ2-6 and V is TRBV4-3, with 8 bases that match TRBD1. V lost 0 bases, J lost 0 bases, and 10 bases stayed unmatched. CDR1 and CDR2 (germline): LGHNA, YSLEER. The CDR3 covers 20 residues. The CDR3 DNA reads TGCGCCAGCAGCCAAGATTATCACAGGGGGGCGATCTCTGGGGCCAACGTCCTGACTTTC. Protein sequence: CASSQDYHRGAISGANVLTF.

As DNA, the CDR3 is TGTGCCACGGGGACGGGGTACAATGAGCAGTTCTTC. Translating gives CATGTGYNEQFF. The chain combines TRBV11-2 with TRBJ2-1; D could derive from TRBD1 or TRBD2 (5 bases each). From germline, CDR1 is SGHAT and CDR2 FQNNGV. The CDR3 has 12 amino acids. V dropped 10 bases and J dropped 4 bases, with 11 bases sitting between them. The entire variable domain, with the rest obtained from reference TRBV11-2 and TRBJ2-1, is as follows: EAGVAQSPRYKIIEKRQSVAFWCNPISGHATLYWYQQILGQGPKLLIQFQNNGVVDDSQLPKDRFSAERLKGVDSTLKIQPAKLEDSAVYLCATGTGYNEQFFGPGTRLTVL.

This clonotype came up a few times. The chain links TRBV2 to TRBJ2-1; no reliable D call. Germline V gives CDR1 SNHLY, CDR2 FYNNEI. The CDR3 has 14 amino acids. V was pared by 1 base and J by 12 bases, with 16 bases between. CDR3 sequence reads: CASSEGVVTPGQFF. Written as DNA, the CDR3 is TGTGCCAGCAGTGAAGGGGTAGTGACCCCAGGGCAGTTCTTC.